The T cell receptor (beta chain) described here comes from a study of cytomegalovirus exposure and HLA in healthy donors. Background on the study: Prior work identified roughly 120 million unique TCR beta sequences in some 200 million T cells. Overall study findings and caveats: Among TCR beta chains, those listed as cytomegalovirus-associated numbered over 150. Most of the TCR beta V segments (in an earlier analysis) were productive either about 87% or about 30% of the time.

Looked up from germline, CDR1 is LGHNA and CDR2 is YNFKEQ. This CDR3 has 14 amino acids. The V end was cut by 1 base, the J end by 0 bases, with 7 bases between. The PCR made use of 60 Vbeta and 13 Jbeta primers. As processed by the authors: Among the unique TCR beta chains that a later analysis counted, 80 million to 100 million in all, 10 million to 14 million were shared. Generated by immunoSEQ multiplex PCR, the TCRdb table keeps only in-frame clones and is missing some. Clone size and V and J calls were adopted from that table, with D and trimming inferred from the DNA. The data hold around 80,000 clones, with about 73% observed a single time. As to this clone: What it recognizes is unknown.

The V call is TRBV4-2, the J call TRBJ2-7, with unresolved D. This sequence originates from a man aged 40-50 years in good health and CMV-seronegative. Sequencing was performed on PBMCs. The CDR3 DNA follows: TGTGCCAGCAGCCAAGTCGCAGTCTCCTACGAGCAGTACTTC. This translates into CASSQVAVSYEQYF.